Below, 32 T cell receptor beta chains from the same sample are listed, as sequenced in a study of blood T cell repertoires in COVID-19. Sequencing used immunoSEQ multiplex PCR; TCRdb keeps in-frame clones, though not all of them. The repertoire has a few hundred thousand clones, around 89% of them found once; the top ten carry 1%. Sample: PBMCs or T cells enriched from blood (not recorded which). The receptors derive from a man in his late teens or twenties who had recovered from COVID-19.

The chain has TRBV2 and TRBJ1-2; 8 bases match TRBD1. V was clipped by 11 bases and J by 7 bases; unmatched bases: 12. The CDR3 runs to 13 residues. The germline CDR1 and CDR2 sequences are SNHLY and FYNNEI. The CDR3 loop is CAGNQGAWGGYTF. In DNA form, the CDR3 reads TGTGCCGGAAACCAGGGGGCCTGGGGTGGCTACACCTTC.

The CDR3 nucleotides read TGTGCCAGCAGTTCTCCGGGACTAGCGGGGGGCTGGCACGAGCAGTACTTC. This gives the protein CASSSPGLAGGWHEQYF. The V gene is TRBV5-6, the J gene TRBJ2-7, with 15 bases matching TRBD2. This CDR3 has 17 amino acids. Per germline, CDR1 SGHDT and CDR2 YYEEEE. The ends lost 5 bases at V and 5 bases at J; junction bases unmatched: 11.

The rearrangement joins TRBV4-1 to TRBJ2-3, with D perhaps TRBD2 (6 bases). V gave up 0 bases and J gave up 4 bases, with 14 bases separating them. CDR1 is MGHRA, CDR2 YSYEKL, per germline. This CDR3 has 16 residues. This CDR3 is CASSQEGGKRADTQYF. The CDR3 DNA reads as TGCGCCAGCAGCCAAGAAGGCGGGAAAAGGGCAGATACGCAGTATTTT.

The chain uses TRBV7-2 and TRBJ1-6, with 10 bases matching TRBD1. J was trimmed by 7 bases and V by 9 bases; bases with no gene match: 6. Germline V CDR1 and CDR2: SGHTA, FQGNSA. This CDR3 spans 14 amino acids. CDR3 sequence reads: CASTPGQGNSPLHF. In nucleotides, the CDR3 is TGTGCCAGTACTCCGGGACAGGGGAATTCACCCCTCCACTTT.

The chain recombines TRBV10-3 with TRBJ1-1; D perhaps matches TRBD1 (5 bases). The CDR3 sequence is 11 residues long. Germline-derived CDR1 and CDR2 are ENHRY and SYGVKD. V lost 3 bases to trimming and J lost 10 bases, with 9 bases between them. CDR3 in amino acids: CAISEGRGAFF. The CDR3 region has the DNA TGTGCCATCAGTGAAGGGAGGGGAGCTTTCTTT.

The V call is TRBV11-3, the J call TRBJ2-1; 9 nucleotides agree with TRBD2. The CDR3 spans 17 residues. Germline lookup yields CDR1 SGHNT and CDR2 YENEEA. The J segment lost 3 bases and the V segment lost 2 bases, leaving 8 bases of the junction unmatched. Here the CDR3 DNA reads TGTGCCAGCAGCTTACAGCGGGAGGTAACCTACTACAATGAGCAGTTCTTC. Protein product: CASSLQREVTYYNEQFF.

This chain connects TRBV2 to TRBJ1-1; 7 bases are a match to TRBD1. This CDR3 is built from 13 residues. The V gene's germline CDR1 is SNHLY and CDR2 FYNNEI. V was pared by 7 bases and J by 5 bases, with 7 bases of the junction left unmatched. CDR3 sequence reads: CASTSGTATEAFF. CDR3 bases: TGTGCCAGCACCTCCGGGACAGCGACTGAAGCTTTCTTT.

This chain uses TRBV19 with TRBJ2-7; possibly TRBD1 for D (6 bases). Germline CDR1 is LNHDA and CDR2 is SQIVND (reference sequence). This CDR3 has 13 residues. V was pared by 7 bases and J by 7 bases, with 17 bases between. CDR3 in amino acids: CASKENREREQYF. The CDR3 coding sequence is TGTGCCAGTAAAGAGAACAGGGAGCGGGAGCAGTACTTC. The full variable domain, its missing parts supplied by reference TRBV19 and TRBJ2-7, is DGGITQSPKYLFRKEGQNVTLSCEQNLNHDAMYWYRQDPGQGLRLIYYSQIVNDFQKGDIAEGYSVSREKKESFPLTVTSAQKNPTAFYLCASKENREREQYFGPGTRLTVT.

This chain uses TRBV5-5 with TRBJ1-2, with D uncertain. The CDR3 extends over 14 amino acids. Trimming shortened V by 4 bases and J by 2 bases, and 12 bases separated the two germline ends. The germline V gene has CDR1 SGHKS and CDR2 YYEKEE (reference sequence). The CDR3 DNA reads as TGTGCCAGCAGCCCACCTTCCGGGAACTATGGCTACACCTTC. This translates into CASSPPSGNYGYTF.

The V call is TRBV4-2, the J call TRBJ2-1, with TRBD2 as a possible D gene (6 bases). The V end lost 3 bases, the J end lost 7 bases, and 22 bases lay between the germline ends. CDR3 size: 17 residues. In germline, CDR1 is LGHNA, CDR2 YNFKEQ. CDR3 DNA: TGTGCCAGCAGCCACAAAGGCCTGGGGGGTTTAAGTAATGAGCAGTTCTTC. This codes for CASSHKGLGGLSNEQFF.

The chain recombines TRBV6-2 or TRBV6-3 with TRBJ1-5; the match to TRBD1 covers 7 bases. The trim removed 0 bases at V and 4 bases at J, leaving 15 bases unmatched. From germline, CDR1 is MNHEY and CDR2 SVGEGT. This CDR3 spans 19 amino acids. CDR3: CASSYSLGEGAGGNQPQHF. CDR3 nucleotides: TGTGCCAGCAGTTACTCGTTGGGAGAGGGGGCGGGGGGTAATCAGCCCCAGCATTTT.

This chain uses TRBV19 with TRBJ2-2, with TRBD2 identical over 10 bases. This CDR3 has 18 residues. V trimming: 4 bases; J trimming: 3 bases; junction bases outside the gene matches: 11. The germline CDR1 and CDR2 sequences are LNHDA and SQIVND (reference sequence). The CDR3 region is CASSKVAGGLIDTGELFF. The CDR3 DNA reads TGTGCCAGTAGTAAGGTAGCGGGGGGACTTATCGACACCGGGGAGCTGTTTTTT.

For the CDR3, the DNA is TGTGCCAGCAGCGACCCAGGAGGACCTTATAATTCACCCCTCCACTTT. It translates to CASSDPGGPYNSPLHF. V gene TRBV9 combines with J gene TRBJ1-6; D remains unclear. The CDR3 length is 16 residues. Germline V gene data show CDR1 as SGDLS and CDR2 as YYNGEE. V lost 3 bases, J lost 4 bases, and 14 bases lay in between.

V usage is TRBV4-2 and J usage is TRBJ1-5, with TRBD1 as a possible D gene (5 bases). The CDR3 is 13 residues long. Germline lookup yields CDR1 LGHNA and CDR2 YNFKEQ. With 0 bases removed from V and 9 bases from J, the gap between germline ends came to 9 bases. CDR3 residues: CASSQEHGGPQHF. The CDR3, as DNA: TGTGCCAGCAGCCAAGAGCACGGGGGGCCCCAGCATTTT.

This chain links TRBV28 with TRBJ2-2; D is perhaps TRBD2 (5 bases). The CDR3 extends over 14 amino acids. Germline loops: CDR1 MDHEN, CDR2 SYDVKM. Trimming pared 1 base from V and 6 bases from J, leaving 9 bases between. The CDR3, as DNA: TGTGCCAGCAGTTTATTCCGGGGATCCGGGGAGCTGTTTTTT. Residues: CASSLFRGSGELFF.

The chain combines TRBV9 with TRBJ2-1, with 12 bases that match TRBD2. The CDR3 runs to 18 residues. CDR1 SGDLS and CDR2 YYNGEE come from the germline V gene. With 0 bases clipped from V and 1 base from J, the junction kept 5 bases outside the gene matches. CDR3 nucleotide sequence: TGTGCCAGCAGCGTAGCTGGGACTAGCGGGCCTTCCTACAATGAGCAGTTCTTC. Its protein product is CASSVAGTSGPSYNEQFF.

With regard to this clone: An end of the junction does not agree with germline; a read error may underlie this. The rearrangement joins TRBV7-9 to TRBJ2-3; perhaps TRBD2 as D (6 bases). The CDR3 runs 13 residues. CDR1 SEHNR and CDR2 FQNEAQ come from the germline V gene (reference sequence). As DNA, the CDR3 is TGTGCCAGCAGTCGGGGGTGGGCCGAACGATGGTGTTTT. Translation: CASSRGWAERWCF.

The chain joins TRBV12-5 to TRBJ1-2; 9 bases fit TRBD1. The length of the CDR3 is 17 residues. J was trimmed by 4 bases and V by 5 bases; bases with no gene match: 14. Germline V gene sequence: CDR1 LGHNT, CDR2 FRNRAP. CDR3 nucleotide sequence: TGTGCTAGTGGTACCTCCGGACAGGGGCCGGGGAGCTATGGCTACACCTTC. Its translation is CASGTSGQGPGSYGYTF.

V gene TRBV3-1 (or the pseudogene TRBV3-2) combines with J gene TRBJ2-5; weak D call: TRBD1 (6 bases). CDR1 and CDR2 from the germline V gene are LGHDT and YNNKEL (reference sequence). This CDR3 is 14 amino acids long. V dropped 4 bases and J dropped 4 bases, with 13 bases sitting between them. CDR3 loop: CASSPHRERETQYF. The CDR3 DNA follows: TGTGCCAGCAGCCCCCACAGGGAACGAGAGACCCAGTACTTC.

The V gene is TRBV11-2, the J gene TRBJ1-4; the D is unclear. The germline V gene encodes CDR1 SGHAT and CDR2 FQNNGV. The CDR3 spans 16 residues. Trimming took off 4 bases at V and 0 bases at J, with 12 bases between the two ends. CDR3 in amino acids: CASSSSTGATNEKLFF. The CDR3 nucleotides read TGTGCCAGCAGCTCGTCGACCGGGGCAACTAATGAAAAACTGTTTTTT.

The gene calls are TRBV12-3 or TRBV12-4 and TRBJ1-4, with 7 bases identical to TRBD1. The CDR3 spans 13 residues. Unmatched junction bases numbered 3, after V lost 3 bases and J lost 8 bases. The CDR3 protein is CASSFRQGEKLFF. The CDR3 DNA sequence: TGTGCCAGCAGTTTTCGACAGGGAGAAAAACTGTTTTTT.

The chain combines TRBV7-9 with TRBJ2-3, with TRBD2 identical over 9 bases. CDR3 length equals 12 residues. Germline-derived CDR1 and CDR2 are SEHNR and FQNEAQ (reference sequence). The trim removed 6 bases at V and 14 bases at J, leaving 9 bases unmatched. This chain's CDR3 is CASSFSGRNPYF. The CDR3 DNA follows: TGTGCCAGCAGTTTTAGCGGGAGAAACCCGTATTTT.

The rearrangement links TRBV12-3 or TRBV12-4 to TRBJ1-3; no firm D call. The CDR3 has 13 amino acids. The V gene lost 3 bases and the J gene lost 5 bases, with 8 bases spanning the gap. The CDR3 DNA reads TGTGCCAGCAGTTTGGCAATGAGAAACACCATATATTTT. This gives the protein CASSLAMRNTIYF.

With respect to this clone: The sample holds other DNA sequences that translate to the same CDR3. This chain links TRBV3-1 (or the pseudogene TRBV3-2) with TRBJ1-1; D unresolved. Germline V gives CDR1 LGHDT, CDR2 YNNKEL (reference sequence). The CDR3 is 14 residues long. The V and J ends lost 0 bases and 0 bases respectively, with 5 bases between them. DNA for the CDR3: TGTGCCAGCAGCCAAGATACAGTGAACACTGAAGCTTTCTTT. Its protein product is CASSQDTVNTEAFF.

Comments on this clone: The same CDR3 arises from other DNA sequences in this sample as well. The chain employs TRBV9 and TRBJ1-2; no firm D call. V was cut by 3 bases and J by 3 bases, with 6 bases left in between. The CDR3 has 12 amino acids. CDR1 is SGDLS and CDR2 is YYNGEE in the germline V gene. CDR3: CASSASHYGYTF. The DNA of the CDR3 is TGTGCCAGCAGCGCATCCCACTATGGCTACACCTTC. The full variable domain, in which reference TRBV9 and TRBJ1-2 provide the parts outside the CDR3, is DSGVTQTPKHLITATGQRVTLRCSPRSGDLSVYWYQQSLDQGLQFLIQYYNGEERAKGNILERFSAQQFPDLHSELNLSSLELGDSALYFCASSASHYGYTFGSGTRLTVV.

Worth noting for this clone: One junction end does not reproduce the germline sequence, and a read error may be involved. The V and J genes are TRBV7-9 and TRBJ2-5; 10 bases are shared with TRBD2. The germline V gene has CDR1 SEHNR and CDR2 FQNEAQ (reference sequence). The CDR3 extends over 14 amino acids. The CDR3 loop reads CASSRTGASGRAHF. CDR3 in DNA: TGTGCCAGCAGCCGTACCGGAGCTAGCGGGAGAGCCCACTTC. The full variable domain, completed using reference TRBV7-9 and TRBJ2-5, is DTGVSQNPRHKITKRGQNVTFRCDPISEHNRLYWYRQTLGQGPEFLTYFQNEAQLEKSRLLSDRFSAERPKGSFSTLEIQRTEQGDSAMYLCASSRTGASGRAHFGPGTRLLVL.

CDR3 sequence: CASSFHTGANYGYTF. In DNA, the CDR3 is TGTGCCAGCAGTTTCCATACAGGGGCTAACTATGGCTACACCTTC. The chain has TRBV7-9 and TRBJ1-2; 7 nucleotides match TRBD1. Germline CDR1 is SEHNR and CDR2 is FQNEAQ (reference sequence). This CDR3 is 15 amino acids long. V dropped 6 bases and J dropped 0; count of bases not matched to a gene: 7.

The chain links TRBV3-1 (or the pseudogene TRBV3-2) to TRBJ2-7, with unresolved D. CDR3 length equals 13 residues. Germline loops: CDR1 LGHDT, CDR2 YNNKEL (reference sequence). V lost 0 bases to trimming and J lost 6 bases, with 9 bases between them. The CDR3 sequence is CASSQDPYTEQYF. The DNA for the CDR3 is TGTGCCAGCAGCCAAGACCCTTACACCGAGCAGTACTTC.

The CDR3 nucleotides read TGTGCCAGCTACGGGGTCGGCTCTGGAAACACCATATATTTT. It yields the protein CASYGVGSGNTIYF. This rearrangement joins TRBV28 to TRBJ1-3; D is unresolved. CDR1 is MDHEN and CDR2 is SYDVKM in the germline V gene. Trimming removed 8 bases at V and 0 bases at J, with 11 bases between. The CDR3 runs to 14 residues.

The chain carries TRBV5-1 and TRBJ2-3; D is uncertain. V was clipped by 2 bases and J by 2 bases, with 15 bases between them. Germline CDR1 reads SGHRS; CDR2 reads YFSETQ. The CDR3 extends over 16 amino acids. The CDR3 DNA follows: TGCGCCAGCAGCTTTGGCCCCCTGACAACCACAGATACGCAGTATTTT. It translates to CASSFGPLTTTDTQYF.

The chain joins TRBV28 to TRBJ1-1; possible D gene TRBD1, 6 bases. Germline CDR1 MDHEN, CDR2 SYDVKM. The CDR3 has 19 residues. Trimming removed 0 bases from V and 1 base from J, with 21 bases in between. In DNA, the CDR3 is TGTGCCAGCAGTTTATGGGGTGGCGCAGGGGCGAAAGGGAACACTGAAGCTTTCTTT. Its translation is CASSLWGGAGAKGNTEAFF.

The V and J genes are TRBV10-3 and TRBJ1-3; TRBD1 matches at 7 bases. Germline V CDR1 and CDR2: ENHRY, SYGVKD. The CDR3 is 14 residues long. With 6 bases clipped from V and 2 bases from J, the junction kept 4 bases outside the gene matches. The chain's CDR3 is CAIRRQGTGNTIYF. The CDR3 DNA reads as TGTGCCATCAGACGACAGGGAACTGGAAACACCATATATTTT.